The 26 T cell receptor beta chains below all came from one sample that was sequenced in a study of human T cells and chemical hapten exposure. TCRdb processed the RACE reads anew with MiXCR; each CDR3 protein has one entry. The sample contains approximately 80,000 distinct CDR3 sequences, approximately 14% of which appear only once. The time point denotes: pre-sensitization, week 0. Treatment denoted: therapeutic diphenylcyclopropenone sensitization with weekly scalp DPC. The specimen comprised whole blood, sampled in connection with sensitization to the hapten diphenylcyclopropenone (DPC). All receptors derive from a woman aged 50 to 65 with alopecia areata. Some clones in this sample may be carry-over from other donors' samples.

Written as DNA, the CDR3 is TGCAGTGCTAGTGAAGGAGTCTTGGAGCAGTTCTTC. Amino acid sequence: CSASEGVLEQFF. The chain combines TRBV20-1 with TRBJ2-1, with unresolved D. V was pared by 3 bases and J by 10 bases, with 13 bases between. The CDR3 extends over 12 amino acids. Germline CDR1 and CDR2: DFQATT and SNEGSKA (reference sequence).

This clonotype occurred a few times. The CDR3 DNA is TGTGCCAGCAGCCCTGGCAGGGGAGATACGCAGTATTTT. Translation gives CASSPGRGDTQYF. This chain joins TRBV7-2 and TRBJ2-3; perhaps TRBD1 as D (6 bases). CDR3 length: 13 residues. Trimming stripped 5 bases from V and 5 bases from J, with 11 bases between. Germline values: CDR1 SGHTA, CDR2 FQGNSA.

This clonotype appeared many times. The rearrangement joins TRBV5-1 to TRBJ1-5; tentatively, D is TRBD1 (6 bases). CDR3 length: 14 amino acids. Germline assignment: CDR1 SGHRS and CDR2 YFSETQ. Trimming took 0 bases from V and 6 from J, leaving 10 bases between them. This chain's CDR3 is CASSLESGAQPQHF. The CDR3 DNA reads TGCGCCAGCAGCTTGGAGTCAGGGGCTCAGCCCCAGCATTTT.

The J gene is TRBJ2-7, the V gene TRBV20-1; D ambiguous. Germline-derived CDR1 and CDR2 are DFQATT and SNEGSKA (reference sequence). This CDR3 has 14 amino acids. V gave up 3 bases and J gave up 4 bases, with 16 bases separating them. CDR3 residues: CSASIAAPIYEQYF. CDR3 nucleotides: TGCAGTGCTAGCATAGCAGCACCCATTTACGAGCAGTACTTC.

V and J are TRBV25-1 and TRBJ2-3; D possibly corresponds to TRBD1 (5 bases). The V and J ends lost 5 bases and 3 bases respectively, with 9 bases between them. The CDR3 runs to 13 residues. CDR1 and CDR2 (germline): MGHDK, SYGVNS. Here the CDR3 DNA reads TGTGCCAGCAGTCAGCAGGGAACAGATACGCAGTATTTT. The encoded protein is CASSQQGTDTQYF. The full variable domain, with the rest looked up from reference TRBV25-1 and TRBJ2-3, is EADIYQTPRYLVIGTGKKITLECSQTMGHDKMYWYQQDPGMELHLIHYSYGVNSTEKGDLSSESTVSRIRTEHFPLTLESARPSHTSQYLCASSQQGTDTQYFGPGTRLTVL.

The rearrangement joins TRBV10-3 to TRBJ2-1; D might be TRBD2 (5 bases). The germline gives CDR1 ENHRY, CDR2 SYGVKD. V lost 5 bases to trimming and J lost 0 bases, with 11 bases between them. The CDR3 has 15 amino acids. CDR3 sequence (DNA): TGTGCCATCAGTCCCCGGGGTAGCTCCTACAATGAGCAGTTCTTC. It codes for CAISPRGSSYNEQFF.

This chain links TRBV19 with TRBJ2-3; 12 bases map to TRBD1. Germline loops: CDR1 LNHDA, CDR2 SQIVND (reference sequence). The CDR3 runs 20 residues. V trimming: 5 bases; J trimming: 3 bases; junction bases outside the gene matches: 18. For the CDR3, the DNA is TGTGCCAGTAGTCCTCGTCGGGACAGGGGGCCGAGTGTCGGGACAGATACGCAGTATTTT. Translated, it gives CASSPRRDRGPSVGTDTQYF.

The rearrangement links TRBV29-1 to TRBJ1-1; D might be TRBD1 (5 bases). This CDR3 has 13 amino acids. The germline CDR1 and CDR2 sequences are SQVTM and ANQGSEA. The CDR3 is CHVGGKGNTEAFF. In DNA form, the CDR3 reads TGCCACGTGGGGGGGAAAGGGAACACTGAAGCTTTCTTT.

This clonotype occurred a few times. The chain couples TRBV5-5 to TRBJ1-3, with no clear D. CDR1 is SGHKS, CDR2 YYEKEE, per germline (reference sequence). The CDR3 has 13 residues. V lost 3 bases and J 8 bases, leaving 12 bases between the germline ends. CDR3 in amino acids: CASSSPLRDTIYF. As DNA, the CDR3 is TGTGCCAGCAGCTCCCCTCTTCGAGACACCATATATTTT.

V gene TRBV29-1 combines with J gene TRBJ2-5; perhaps TRBD2 as D (5 bases). CDR3 size: 12 residues. Trimming cost V 5 bases and J 7 bases, with 14 bases left between them. Germline V CDR1 and CDR2: SQVTM, ANQGSEA. CDR3 protein: CSVLLGSGTQYF. The CDR3 nucleotides are TGCAGCGTTCTCTTAGGGAGCGGGACCCAGTACTTC.

Ten or more counts support this clonotype. CDR3: CASSHELRQANYGYTF. CDR3 coding DNA: TGCGCCAGCAGCCACGAACTGAGACAGGCTAACTATGGCTACACCTTC. The chain joins TRBV4-3 to TRBJ1-2; possibly TRBD1 for D (6 bases). CDR3 size: 16 residues. V was trimmed by 3 bases and J by 0 bases, leaving 14 bases between them. The germline CDR1 and CDR2 sequences are LGHNA and YSLEER.

The chain recombines TRBV7-9 with TRBJ2-3, with D tentatively TRBD2 (5 bases). The germline V gene has CDR1 SEHNR and CDR2 FQNEAQ (reference sequence). The CDR3 contains 14 residues. V was clipped by 5 bases and J by 2 bases, with 11 bases between them. CDR3 sequence reads: CASSLLDFTDTQYF. The DNA of the CDR3 is TGTGCCAGCAGCCTGTTGGACTTCACAGATACGCAGTATTTT.

In its sample, this clonotype was seen many times. This chain joins TRBV11-2 and TRBJ2-2; no clear D gene. The ends were cut back, 3 bases at V and 2 bases at J, with 10 bases in the middle. Germline CDR1 is SGHAT and CDR2 is FQNNGV. The length of the CDR3 is 15 residues. CDR3 bases: TGTGCCAGCAGCTTCCGGACCACCAACACCGGGGAGCTGTTTTTT. Encoded protein: CASSFRTTNTGELFF.

This clonotype was counted only a few times. This sequence joins TRBV7-6 and TRBJ1-3; D gene unclear. Trimming stripped 5 bases from V and 0 bases from J, with 14 bases between. Germline values: CDR1 SGHVS, CDR2 FNYEAQ. The CDR3 extends over 16 amino acids. The CDR3 loop is CASSVYRTLSGNTIYF. The CDR3, as DNA: TGTGCCAGCAGCGTCTACCGGACCCTCTCTGGAAACACCATATATTTT.

This clonotype was counted ten times or more. The chain combines TRBV5-6 with TRBJ1-5; 10 bases match TRBD1. The CDR3 runs 15 residues. Germline CDR1 and CDR2: SGHDT and YYEEEE. Germline trimming cut 4 bases from V and 6 bases from J; bases unmatched to any gene: 7. The CDR3 protein is CASSRGQGILQPQHF. The DNA of the CDR3 is TGTGCCAGCAGCCGGGGACAGGGGATTCTTCAGCCCCAGCATTTT.

A few counts support this clonotype. The chain employs TRBV30 and TRBJ2-7; no firm D call. Trimming removed 0 bases from V and 0 bases from J, with 9 bases in between. The CDR3 spans 14 residues. Germline CDR1 and CDR2: GTSNPN and SVGIG (reference sequence). The CDR3 sequence is CAWSVSPNSYEQYF. Here the CDR3 DNA reads TGTGCCTGGAGTGTATCCCCGAACTCCTACGAGCAGTACTTC. Full variable domain (missing parts from reference TRBV30 and TRBJ2-7): SQTIHQWPATLVQPVGSPLSLECTVEGTSNPNLYWYRQAAGRGLQLLFYSVGIGQISSEVPQNLSASRPQDRQFILSSKKLLLSDSGFYLCAWSVSPNSYEQYFGPGTRLTVT.

V and J are TRBV11-2 and TRBJ2-1; 8 bases are a match to TRBD1. Germline values: CDR1 SGHAT, CDR2 FQNNGV. V was pared by 4 bases and J by 5 bases, with 10 bases of the junction left unmatched. This CDR3 contains 16 residues. The DNA of the CDR3 is TGTGCCAGCAGCTACAAGGATAGGACAGGGAACAATGAGCAGTTCTTC. This sequence encodes CASSYKDRTGNNEQFF.

The rearrangement joins TRBV12-3 or TRBV12-4 to TRBJ2-3; 10 positions match TRBD1. CDR3 length: 15 residues. V trimming: 2 bases; J trimming: 5 bases; junction bases outside the gene matches: 4. The CDR3 DNA follows: TGTGCCAGCAGTTTAATGGGACAGGGGCAAGATACGCAGTATTTT. Residues: CASSLMGQGQDTQYF.

The rearrangement joins TRBV7-2 to TRBJ2-3, with 9 bases lining up with TRBD2. This CDR3 has 15 amino acids. With V trimmed by 0 bases and J by 4 bases, 2 bases remained unmatched. Looked up from germline, CDR1 is SGHTA and CDR2 is FQGNSA. CDR3 coding DNA: TGTGCCAGCAGCTTAGCGGCGGGAGGGTCAGATACGCAGTATTTT. This translates into CASSLAAGGSDTQYF.

This chain uses TRBV7-2 with TRBJ2-1; TRBD2 is a possible D gene (5 bases). Trimming pared 1 base from V and 3 bases from J, leaving 10 bases between. Germline values: CDR1 SGHTA, CDR2 FQGNSA. The CDR3 length is 15 residues. As DNA, the CDR3 is TGTGCCAGCAGCTTAGGGCCGGGGAACTACAATGAGCAGTTCTTC. It translates to CASSLGPGNYNEQFF.

The chain is built from TRBV19 and TRBJ2-7, with D unclear. Trimming took off 9 bases at V and 1 base at J, with 13 bases between the two ends. The CDR3 sequence is 13 residues long. Germline V lookup: CDR1 LNHDA, CDR2 SQIVND (reference sequence). The CDR3 spells CASSQSASYEQYF. The CDR3 region has the DNA TGTGCCAGCTCCCAGAGCGCTTCCTACGAGCAGTACTTC.

This clonotype has more than one count but fewer than ten. The CDR3 here is CASSLAGGGNEQFF. The CDR3 DNA reads as TGCGCCAGCAGCTTAGCGGGAGGTGGAAATGAGCAGTTCTTC. The J gene is TRBJ2-1, the V gene TRBV5-1, with 9 bases lining up with TRBD2. In germline, CDR1 is SGHRS, CDR2 YFSETQ. CDR3 length: 14 residues. The junction had 4 bases not matched to a gene; V was cut back by 2 bases and J by 7 bases.

The V and J genes are TRBV20-1 and TRBJ1-1, with D possibly TRBD1 on 5 matching bases. Trimming pared 8 bases from V and 2 bases from J, leaving 15 bases between. CDR3 length: 13 amino acids. Germline assignment: CDR1 DFQATT and CDR2 SNEGSKA (reference sequence). The CDR3 here is CSLGRAVNTEAFF. The DNA of the CDR3 is TGCAGTCTGGGCAGGGCCGTTAACACTGAAGCTTTCTTT.

J is TRBJ2-7 and V is TRBV21-1; no check of the table's D call, TRBD1, against the DNA was made. TRBV21-1 is designated a pseudogene. This CDR3 has 15 residues. DNA of the CDR3: TGTGCCAGCAGCAGGGGACAGACAGTTTCCCACGAGCAGTACTTC. Protein product: CASSRGQTVSHEQYF.

The chain carries TRBV28 and TRBJ1-2; D is undetermined. Germline CDR1 reads MDHEN; CDR2 reads SYDVKM. There are 15 residues in the CDR3. The V end lost 5 bases, the J end lost 4 bases, and 17 bases lay between the germline ends. The CDR3 nucleotides read TGTGCCAGCAGTCCCCTCTTGGAGGGAGGCTATGGCTACACCTTC. It is translated as CASSPLLEGGYGYTF.

This clonotype was seen many times. The chain couples TRBV18 to TRBJ1-5; 8 nucleotides line up with TRBD1. This CDR3 has 13 amino acids. V lost 6 bases to trimming and J lost 4 bases; unmatched junction nucleotides: 2. Germline V gene data show CDR1 as KGHSH and CDR2 as LQKENI. The CDR3 region has the DNA TGTGCCAGCTCTCGACAGGGGAATCAGCCCCAGCATTTT. Its protein product is CASSRQGNQPQHF. Based on the CDR3 plus reference TRBV18 and TRBJ1-5, the full variable domain is NAGVMQNPRHLVRRRGQEARLRCSPMKGHSHVYWYRQLPEEGLKFMVYLQKENIIDESGMPKERFSAEFPKEGPSILRIQQVVRGDSAAYFCASSRQGNQPQHFGDGTRLSIL.